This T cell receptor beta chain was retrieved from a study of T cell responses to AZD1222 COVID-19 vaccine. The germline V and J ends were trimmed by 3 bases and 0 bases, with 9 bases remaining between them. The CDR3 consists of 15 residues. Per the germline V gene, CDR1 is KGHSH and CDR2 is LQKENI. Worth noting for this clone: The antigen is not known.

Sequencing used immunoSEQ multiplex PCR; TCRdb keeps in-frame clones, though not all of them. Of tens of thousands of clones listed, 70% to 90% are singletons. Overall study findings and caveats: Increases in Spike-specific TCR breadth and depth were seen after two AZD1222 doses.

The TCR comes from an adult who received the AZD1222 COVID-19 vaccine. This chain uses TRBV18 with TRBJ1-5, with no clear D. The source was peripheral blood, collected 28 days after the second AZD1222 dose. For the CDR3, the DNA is TGTGCCAGCTCACCTTCCGCTAATAGCAATCAGCCCCAGCATTTT. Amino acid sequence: CASSPSANSNQPQHF.